Described below is a single T cell receptor beta chain sequence and its context. What it binds is unknown. Data came from immunoSEQ multiplex PCR; TCRdb stores just in-frame clones and leaves some out. The data show more than 90,000 clones, 75% to 85% seen once. The sample is drawn from a study of PD-1 blockade in classical Hodgkin lymphoma. Notes on the study in general: Whatever underlies the repertoire differences (possibly disease activity or prior therapy) remains undefined. Diversity similar to that of newly diagnosed patients was seen at baseline in complete responders.

Autologous stem cell transplantation was followed by relapse in every patient, and brentuximab vedotin exposure varied. The receptor was derived from a human donor with classical Hodgkin lymphoma. Sequencing was performed on peripheral blood mononuclear cells (PBMCs), taken before the second cycle of nivolumab.

CDR3 sequence: CASSSGTASEAFF. DNA of the CDR3: TGTGCCAGCAGTTCAGGGACAGCCAGTGAAGCTTTCTTT. V is TRBV6-6 and J is TRBJ1-1; 7 bases agree with TRBD1. Germline values: CDR1 MNHNY, CDR2 SVGAGI (reference sequence). Losses at the gene ends were 4 bases for V and 7 bases for J; bases not matched to a gene: 6. The CDR3 contains 13 residues.